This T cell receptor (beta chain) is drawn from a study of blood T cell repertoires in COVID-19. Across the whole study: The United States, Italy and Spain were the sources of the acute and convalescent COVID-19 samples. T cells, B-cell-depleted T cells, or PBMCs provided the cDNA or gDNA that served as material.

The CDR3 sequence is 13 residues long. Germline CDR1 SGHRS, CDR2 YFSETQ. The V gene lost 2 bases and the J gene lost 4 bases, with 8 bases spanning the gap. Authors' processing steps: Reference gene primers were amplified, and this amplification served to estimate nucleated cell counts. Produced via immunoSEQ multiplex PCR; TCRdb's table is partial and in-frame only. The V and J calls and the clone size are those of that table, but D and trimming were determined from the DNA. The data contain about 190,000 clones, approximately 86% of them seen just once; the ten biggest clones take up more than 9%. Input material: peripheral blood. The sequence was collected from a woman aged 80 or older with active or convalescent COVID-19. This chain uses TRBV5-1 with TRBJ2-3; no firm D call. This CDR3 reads CASSFRFPDTQYF. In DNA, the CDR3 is TGCGCCAGCAGCTTTCGGTTCCCAGATACGCAGTATTTT.